A selection of T cell receptor beta chains follows, all from one sample in a study. The table came from immunoSEQ multiplex PCR; TCRdb's copy has only in-frame clones and leaves some out. The sample consists of some 70,000 clones, just under 95% of them appearing once. Material for sequencing was PBMCs. These receptors originate from a man aged 40-49 years with rheumatoid arthritis. The CDR3 runs from the conserved cysteine through the conserved F or W. D genes are given only for firm matches. The size of a clone is reported for some rows only, either as once, few or many, or as a class for expanded clones.

v_call	clone_size	j_call	d_call	cdr3_aa	cdr3_nt
TRBV6-2/TRBV6-3	.	TRBJ2-1	TRBD2	CASSFRPRTSGNNEQFF	TGTGCCAGCAGTTTTAGGCCCCGGACTAGCGGGAACAATGAGCAGTTCTTC
TRBV24-1	.	TRBJ2-3	.	CATSGKGSTDTQYF	TGTGCCACCAGTGGCAAGGGGAGCACAGATACGCAGTATTTT
TRBV2	.	TRBJ2-7	.	CASSPWGRGANYEQYF	TGTGCCAGCAGTCCATGGGGCCGGGGGGCGAACTACGAGCAGTACTTC
TRBV7-2	.	TRBJ1-6	.	CASSLEFSPLHF	TGTGCCAGCAGCTTAGAATTTTCACCCCTCCACTTT
TRBV2	.	TRBJ1-4	.	CASSRSQATNEKLFF	TGTGCCAGCAGTCGCTCACAGGCAACTAATGAAAAACTGTTTTTT
TRBV19	.	TRBJ2-1	TRBD2	CASSPRGGPLSNEQFF	TGTGCCAGTAGTCCCCGGGGGGGTCCCCTTAGCAATGAGCAGTTCTTC
TRBV11-2	.	TRBJ2-7	.	CASSSLVQYF	TGTGCCAGCAGCTCGCTGGTGCAGTACTTC
TRBV21-1	once	TRBJ2-7	.	CASSKEGGYYEQYF	TGTGCCAGCAGCAAAGAGGGCGGATACTACGAGCAGTACTTC
TRBV7-9	once	TRBJ1-6	.	CASSRLRVKNSPLHF	TGTGCCAGCAGCCGGTTGAGGGTGAAGAATTCACCCCTCCACTTT
TRBV4-1	.	TRBJ2-7	TRBD1	CASSQDPWTGVRAYEQYF	TGCGCCAGCAGCCAAGACCCCTGGACAGGGGTACGGGCCTACGAGCAGTACTTC
TRBV7-3	.	TRBJ2-2	.	CASSLGTSTGELFF	TGTGCCAGCAGCTTGGGGACTTCCACCGGGGAGCTGTTTTTT
TRBV2	.	TRBJ1-5	.	CASKRGLSNQPQHF	TGTGCCAGCAAGAGGGGTCTCAGCAATCAGCCCCAGCATTTT
TRBV18	.	TRBJ2-5	.	CASSPNLGETQYF	TGTGCCAGCTCACCCAACTTAGGAGAGACCCAGTACTTC
TRBV24-1	medium-sized	TRBJ1-5	TRBD1	CATSDGTGRPQHF	TGTGCCACCAGTGATGGGACAGGGCGTCCCCAGCATTTT
TRBV7-3	.	TRBJ2-1	.	CASSDGQSYNEQFF	TGTGCCAGCAGTGATGGACAGTCCTACAATGAGCAGTTCTTC
TRBV6-5	.	TRBJ2-3	TRBD1	CASSYDRATDTQYF	TGTGCCAGCAGTTACGACAGGGCCACAGATACGCAGTATTTT
TRBV19	once	TRBJ1-2	TRBD1	CASRPTGGSNYGYTF	TGTGCCAGTAGACCTACAGGGGGCTCTAACTATGGCTACACCTTC
TRBV27	.	TRBJ2-7	TRBD1	CASSLGTGNPYEQYF	TGTGCCAGCAGTTTGGGGACAGGGAATCCCTACGAGCAGTACTTC
TRBV24-1	.	TRBJ1-5	.	CATSDRRDQPQHF	TGTGCCACCAGTGATCGAAGGGATCAGCCCCAGCATTTT
TRBV7-9	.	TRBJ2-7	TRBD2	CASSSGLAGPYEQYF	TGTGCCAGCAGTTCCGGACTAGCGGGTCCCTACGAGCAGTACTTC
TRBV19	.	TRBJ2-1	.	CASSIADGSKWNEQFF	TGTGCCAGTAGTATAGCGGACGGGAGTAAGTGGAATGAGCAGTTCTTC
TRBV7-3	.	TRBJ2-7	.	CASSLGRGYEQYF	TGTGCCAGCAGCTTGGGACGTGGCTACGAGCAGTACTTC
TRBV11-2	few	TRBJ2-7	.	CASSQIYEQYF	TGTGCCAGCAGCCAAATTTACGAGCAGTACTTC
TRBV19	.	TRBJ1-5	TRBD1	CASSIGLQGASNQPQHF	TGTGCCAGTAGTATAGGTCTCCAGGGGGCTAGCAATCAGCCCCAGCATTTT
TRBV5-4	.	TRBJ2-7	.	CASSRTPGVVRVGSYEQYF	TGTGCCAGCAGCCGGACACCGGGGGTTGTTCGGGTAGGCTCCTACGAGCAGTACTTC
TRBV5-6	.	TRBJ2-2	TRBD2	CASSLEGAGGTGELFF	TGTGCCAGCAGCTTGGAAGGAGCGGGGGGCACCGGGGAGCTGTTTTTT
TRBV7-3	.	TRBJ2-7	.	CASSLSRGDEQYF	TGTGCCAGCAGCTTATCCAGGGGGGACGAGCAGTACTTC
TRBV5-8	.	TRBJ1-5	.	CASSLEPGFGNQPQHF	TGTGCCAGCAGCTTGGAACCGGGGTTCGGCAATCAGCCCCAGCATTTT
TRBV6-2/TRBV6-3	.	TRBJ2-1	TRBD1	CASSYRQGAINEQFF	TGTGCCAGCAGTTACCGACAGGGAGCCATCAATGAGCAGTTCTTC
TRBV7-2	.	TRBJ2-1	TRBD2	CASSLGLAEYNEQFF	TGTGCCAGCAGCTTGGGACTAGCGGAATACAATGAGCAGTTCTTC
TRBV7-6	once	TRBJ1-3	.	CASSLSGSGNTIYF	TGTGCCAGCAGCTTATCTGGCTCTGGAAACACCATATATTTT
TRBV4-1	.	TRBJ2-5	TRBD1	CASSHLYRDSQETQYF	TGCGCCAGCAGCCACCTATACCGGGACAGCCAAGAGACCCAGTACTTC
TRBV14	.	TRBJ1-2	.	CASSQIPHGYTF	TGTGCCAGCAGCCAAATACCCCATGGCTACACCTTC
TRBV5-6	.	TRBJ1-3	.	CASSAPFSGNTIYF	TGTGCCAGCAGCGCCCCGTTCTCTGGAAACACCATATATTTT
TRBV9	.	TRBJ2-5	.	CASSVGGETQYF	TGTGCCAGCAGCGTAGGGGGGGAGACCCAGTACTTC
TRBV5-5	.	TRBJ1-4	.	CASSLPGGAEKLFF	TGTGCCAGCAGCCTGCCCGGGGGAGCTGAAAAACTGTTTTTT
TRBV5-1	.	TRBJ2-4	TRBD1	CASSPTGEVIQYF	TGCGCCAGCAGCCCGACAGGGGAGGTCATTCAGTACTTC
TRBV12-3/TRBV12-4	.	TRBJ1-1	.	CASRKEDWEAFF	TGTGCCAGCAGGAAAGAGGACTGGGAAGCTTTCTTT
TRBV12-3/TRBV12-4	.	TRBJ2-5	.	CASSLAHETQYF	TGTGCCAGCAGTTTAGCGCACGAGACCCAGTACTTC
TRBV19	.	TRBJ1-4	.	CASSLIRSGGEKLFF	TGTGCCAGTAGTCTTATTAGGTCCGGCGGTGAAAAACTGTTTTTT
TRBV28	.	TRBJ1-1	.	CASGGSTNTEAFF	TGTGCCAGCGGTGGCAGCACGAACACTGAAGCTTTCTTT
TRBV3-1/TRBV3-2	.	TRBJ1-2	TRBD1	CASRLQGEGGYTF	TGTGCCAGCAGACTCCAGGGGGAGGGTGGCTACACCTTC
TRBV3-1/TRBV3-2	.	TRBJ2-7	.	CASSQVSEQYF	TGTGCCAGCAGCCAAGTGAGCGAGCAGTACTTC
TRBV12-5	.	TRBJ2-3	TRBD2	CASGTTSGGWGTQYF	TGTGCTAGTGGTACAACTAGCGGGGGTTGGGGTACGCAGTATTTT
TRBV3-1/TRBV3-2	.	TRBJ1-6	.	CASSPDNFYNSPLHF	TGTGCCAGCAGCCCGGACAACTTCTATAATTCACCCCTCCACTTT
TRBV9	.	TRBJ2-7	.	CASSVGGRGLTEQYF	TGTGCCAGCAGCGTAGGGGGCAGGGGCCTCACCGAGCAGTACTTC
TRBV3-1/TRBV3-2	few	TRBJ2-7	TRBD2	CASSQRTSGNEQYF	TGTGCCAGCAGCCAGCGGACTAGCGGGAACGAGCAGTACTTC
TRBV28	.	TRBJ2-1	.	CASSPGSYNEQFF	TGTGCCAGCAGCCCTGGGTCCTACAATGAGCAGTTCTTC
TRBV30	.	TRBJ2-7	.	CAWSPRSYEQYF	TGTGCCTGGAGTCCTCGGTCCTACGAGCAGTACTTC
TRBV7-2	.	TRBJ2-2	TRBD2	CASSLFPAGGPSTGELFF	TGTGCCAGCAGCTTATTTCCAGCGGGAGGGCCGTCCACCGGGGAGCTGTTTTTT
TRBV19	.	TRBJ2-2	.	CASSMVADSNTGELFF	TGTGCCAGTAGTATGGTTGCGGATTCGAACACCGGGGAGCTGTTTTTT
TRBV28	once	TRBJ2-5	TRBD1	CASRGQGEETQYF	TGTGCCAGCAGGGGACAGGGGGAAGAGACCCAGTACTTC
TRBV27	few	TRBJ2-3	.	CASSLSEWGTDTQYF	TGTGCCAGCAGTTTGTCGGAGTGGGGCACAGATACGCAGTATTTT
TRBV3-1/TRBV3-2	.	TRBJ1-5	.	CASSQTTANQPQHF	TGTGCCAGCAGCCAAACAACCGCCAATCAGCCCCAGCATTTT
TRBV12-3/TRBV12-4	.	TRBJ1-2	.	CASSLNQGGGYTF	TGTGCCAGCAGTTTAAACCAGGGAGGTGGCTACACCTTC
TRBV27	.	TRBJ2-7	TRBD2	CASKTTSGYSYEQYF	TGTGCCAGCAAAACTACTAGCGGGTATTCCTACGAGCAGTACTTC
TRBV11-2	.	TRBJ2-2	TRBD1	CATPGQGSAGELFF	TGTGCCACCCCGGGACAGGGTTCTGCCGGGGAGCTGTTTTTT
TRBV2	.	TRBJ2-7	.	CASRVGRGSYEQYF	TGTGCCAGCAGGGTTGGCAGGGGTTCCTACGAGCAGTACTTC
TRBV25-1	.	TRBJ2-3	.	CASSEGWDTQYF	TGTGCCAGCAGTGAAGGTTGGGATACGCAGTATTTT